The 9 T cell receptor beta chains presented below share a single source sample, sequenced in a study of shared clonotypes between healthy human individuals. TCRdb's copy holds only in-frame clones and misses some; the assay was immunoSEQ multiplex PCR. The sample records about 600,000 clones, more than 95% being singletons. Sequencing used naive CD4+ T cells sorted from blood. Subset: CD45RA+ positively selected. The receptors were gathered from a woman in her twenties or thirties in good health.

The chain employs TRBV18 and TRBJ1-2; possibly TRBD1 for D (6 bases). This CDR3 is built from 16 residues. Trimming removed 1 base at V and 3 bases at J, with 15 bases between. Germline loops: CDR1 KGHSH, CDR2 LQKENI. The CDR3 nucleotides read TGTGCCAGCTCACCACGGCCGGGGGGGGCGGACTATGGCTACACCTTC. It is translated as CASSPRPGGADYGYTF.

The V call is TRBV28, the J call TRBJ1-5; a possible D gene is TRBD1 (6 bases). The CDR3 runs 18 residues. V was trimmed by 8 bases and J by 4 bases, leaving 27 bases between them. Germline V gene lookup returns CDR1 MDHEN and CDR2 SYDVKM. The CDR3 DNA follows: TGTGCCAGCGCCGAATCCAAAACAGGGTTAGGGGAGAATCAGCCCCAGCATTTT. Translation gives CASAESKTGLGENQPQHF.

This chain links TRBV6-6 with TRBJ1-1, with 8 bases aligning to TRBD1. CDR3 length equals 15 residues. Germline loops: CDR1 MNHNY, CDR2 SVGAGI (reference sequence). After removal of 2 bases from V and 1 base from J, the junction contained 3 bases not matched to a gene. CDR3 nucleotides: TGTGCCAGCAGTTACGCGGGACAGGCGAACACTGAAGCTTTCTTT. Its protein product is CASSYAGQANTEAFF.

This chain uses TRBV28 with TRBJ1-2; 10 bases line up with TRBD1. The junction had 3 bases not matched to a gene; V was cut back by 5 bases and J by 0 bases. The CDR3 is 15 residues long. Per the germline V gene, CDR1 is MDHEN and CDR2 is SYDVKM. CDR3 region: CASSDRGPANYGYTF. The CDR3 nucleotides read TGTGCCAGCAGTGACAGGGGGCCCGCTAACTATGGCTACACCTTC.

The rearrangement links TRBV2 to TRBJ2-7; D uncertain. Trimming cost V 4 bases and J 3 bases, with 7 bases left between them. Germline V gene sequence: CDR1 SNHLY, CDR2 FYNNEI. The CDR3 contains 12 residues. The CDR3 DNA sequence: TGTGCCAGCAGTGGTGCTAGCTACGAGCAGTACTTC. It specifies CASSGASYEQYF.

V is TRBV18 and J is TRBJ2-7; D perhaps matches TRBD2 (6 bases). The CDR3 has 14 amino acids. The V and J ends lost 3 bases and 2 bases respectively, with 11 bases between them. Germline loops: CDR1 KGHSH, CDR2 LQKENI. The CDR3, as DNA: TGTGCCAGCTCACCCGGGACTGAGACCTACGAGCAGTACTTC. As protein: CASSPGTETYEQYF.

A single count supports this clone. This chain links TRBV4-1 with TRBJ2-1; a possible D gene is TRBD2 (6 bases). V was trimmed by 1 base and J by 7 bases, leaving 11 bases between them. CDR1 is MGHRA, CDR2 YSYEKL, per germline. The CDR3 has 14 amino acids. The CDR3 reads CASSQVPSVNEQFF. The CDR3 DNA reads as TGCGCCAGCAGCCAAGTCCCTAGCGTGAATGAGCAGTTCTTC.

The chain recombines TRBV2 with TRBJ2-7, with unresolved D. V lost 7 bases to trimming and J lost 9 bases, with 22 bases between them. The CDR3 totals 14 residues. Germline CDR1 SNHLY, CDR2 FYNNEI. This CDR3 reads CASTQDGGAPGQYF. CDR3 in DNA: TGTGCCAGCACCCAGGACGGTGGCGCCCCTGGGCAGTACTTC. Supplemented by reference TRBV2 and TRBJ2-7, the full variable domain reads EPEVTQTPSHQVTQMGQEVILRCVPISNHLYFYWYRQILGQKVEFLVSFYNNEISEKSEIFDDQFSVERPDGSNFTLKIRSTKLEDSAMYFCASTQDGGAPGQYFGPGTRLTVT.

The chain has TRBV5-4 and TRBJ2-5, with D hard to call. With the DNA end fitting TRBJ2-7 better, the J assignment may be wrong. Looked up from germline, CDR1 is SGHNT and CDR2 is YYREEE (reference sequence). The CDR3 runs 14 residues. CDR3 sequence reads: CASSLDVSSYEQYF. CDR3 sequence (DNA): TGTGCCAGCAGCTTGGATGTCAGCTCCTACGAGCAGTACTTC.